This entry concerns a single T cell receptor beta chain. These data are taken from a study of blood T cell repertoires in COVID-19. The data were produced by immunoSEQ multiplex PCR, yet TCRdb's version contains in-frame clones alone and is incomplete. The sample has hundreds of thousands of clones, approximately 88% seen once; the top ten hold approximately 6%. Germline V gene lookup returns CDR1 SEHNR and CDR2 FQNEAQ (reference sequence). The CDR3 has 16 residues. The V gene lost 11 bases and the J gene lost 3 bases, with 25 bases spanning the gap. Sequenced input: peripheral blood. This receptor was obtained from a woman aged 25 to 39 with COVID-19, enrolled during active disease. This chain connects TRBV7-9 to TRBJ1-1; D unclear. CDR3 bases: TGTGCCGCTTCAGAAGGCGTCCGGGTTACGGACACTGAAGCTTTCTTT. Protein product: CAASEGVRVTDTEAFF. Variable domain in full (rest from reference TRBV7-9 and TRBJ1-1): DTGVSQNPRHKITKRGQNVTFRCDPISEHNRLYWYRQTLGQGPEFLTYFQNEAQLEKSRLLSDRFSAERPKGSFSTLEIQRTEQGDSAMYLCAASEGVRVTDTEAFFGQGTRLTVV.